This T cell receptor (beta chain) was retrieved from a study of regulatory T cells in long-lasting Graves disease. Study results and caveats: Among the persistent patients, about 3,000 public clonotypes were shared, more than the roughly 900 shared among new patients. Segments TRBV28, TRBJ1-2 and TRBJ2-5 showed preferential usage in persistent disease.

Time point given: newly diagnosed GD, antithyroid drugs for less than 3 months. From PBMCs, RNA was extracted and then used to make the TCR library. This clonotype was seen at least ten times. Its specificity is not known. Library construction for TCR beta used iRepertoire HTBI primers and Arm-PCR of CDR3 regions. TCRdb re-called the multiplex PCR reads with MiXCR, one entry per CDR3 protein. Of hundreds of thousands of distinct CDR3 sequences in the sample, approximately 12% were seen once. J gave up 8 bases and V 5 bases, and 9 bases lay outside the gene matches. Germline V CDR1 and CDR2: SNHLY, FYNNEI. The CDR3 loop spans 15 amino acids. These data also featured in a second study, about T cells in Graves' hyperthyroidism and ophthalmopathy.

Specimen: peripheral blood mononuclear cells (PBMCs), collected at new diagnosis, from a patient treated with antithyroid drugs. The gene calls are TRBV2 and TRBJ1-4; 9 bases align to TRBD1. The receptor's source is a woman younger than 45 with Graves disease. CDR3 residues: CASSSQGTGKEKLFF. CDR3 nucleotides: TGTGCCAGCAGTAGCCAGGGGACAGGGAAAGAAAAACTGTTTTTT.